This record looks at one TCR beta chain sequence and its context. Antigen unknown. From the reads, TCRdb called clonotypes with MiXCR, one entry per CDR3 protein. The table includes fewer than 700,000 distinct CDR3 sequences, 20% to 25% detected once. The CDR3 spans 15 residues. The germline V gene has CDR1 DFQATT and CDR2 SNEGSKA (reference sequence). V lost 2 bases and J lost 3, with 14 bases in between. The sample is drawn from a study of T cell repertoires in cytomegalovirus infection. Study in general: Based on public TCR beta signatures, there were indications of CMV infection and of a matching HLA type. Study outcomes and limitations: Public TCR beta family frequency separated CMV-and-HLA carriers, including in an independent cohort. Dominating the ex vivo response were TCR beta clonotypes that were CMV-specific and HLA-C-restricted.

This receptor was taken from a human donor in good health (CMV status not recorded). Some clones in this sample may be carry-over from other donors' samples. The sequenced material came from CD8+ T cells from PBMCs. The chain employs TRBV20-1 and TRBJ2-1, with D possibly matching TRBD2 (5 bases). The CDR3 DNA reads TGCAGTGCTAGACCATCCGGGGTCTTCTACAATGAGCAGTTCTTC. Translating it yields CSARPSGVFYNEQFF.